This TCR beta chain comes out of a study of T cell repertoires in cytomegalovirus infection (dated by TCRdb to about 2019). The study in broad terms: Donor HLA type was relevant to the analysis, because carriage of CMV infection together with the matching HLA type was indicated by public TCR beta signatures. Broader findings and caveats from the paper: In the ex vivo response, HLA-C-restricted CMV-specific TCR beta clonotypes were dominant, and in two of eight donors the single most frequent clonotype came from this HLA-C-restricted group. Cumulative frequency of public TCR beta family members discriminated carriers of CMV infection plus the relevant HLA type in this cohort and an independent roughly 340-donor cohort.

This clonotype occurred many times. Its antigen is currently not known. The input lacks base qualities; no much larger clone sits a single base away. As encoded in the germline V gene (reference sequence), CDR1 is SEHNR while CDR2 is FQNEAQ. Compared with germline, V lacks 5 bases and J lacks 5 bases; bases without a gene match: 11. Reading from cysteine to phenylalanine, the CDR3 counts 15 amino acids. Only the CDR3 DNA is retained, 45 bases long and in frame from the first base. The reads were generated on an Illumina HiSeq 1500. The public reads were run again by TCRdb, first through fastp at Q25 and then through MiXCR, and only productive beta chains were kept. Rows with one shared CDR3 protein collapse into an entry with the most common genes and DNA. The sample yields roughly 320,000 distinct CDR3 sequences; about a tenth were counted once. The ten top clones hold around 2.5% of the sample.

This receptor was taken from a human donor in good health (CMV status not recorded). Some clones in this sample may be carry-over from other donors' samples. Rearrangement joined TRBV7-9 to TRBJ2-7; the central 8 bases match TRBD2. Sequenced input: PBMCs. The CDR3 here reads CASSPSGGFLHEQYF. The DNA is as follows: TGTGCCAGCAGCCCCTCGGGAGGGTTCCTTCACGAGCAGTACTTC.